This TCR beta chain was sequenced in a study of blood T cells in healthy people across ages. Germline lookup yields CDR1 SGHVS and CDR2 FNYEAQ. From its first to its last residue, the CDR3 has 15 amino acids. With respect to this clonotype: Since no conserved phenylalanine or tryptophan closes the CDR3, a read error is the likely cause. It is unclear where the CDR3 begins or ends on the DNA, so no DNA is shown, and the CDR3 is as TCRdb lists it.

Together with a sample-barcoded 5' primer, a J-beta primer mix was included in a second PCR lasting roughly 6 to 12 cycles. TCRdb passed the 5' RACE reads through MiXCR, listing each CDR3 protein once. The top ten hold approximately 2.1% of the sample, which has about 2 million distinct CDR3 sequences, approximately 50% seen once. The chain uses TRBV7-6 and TRBJ2-1; the table names TRBD2, a call not compared with the DNA. The specimen was blood. The clonotype was recovered from a middle-aged woman in good health. Here the CDR3 reads CASSLTGLAKDEQFI.